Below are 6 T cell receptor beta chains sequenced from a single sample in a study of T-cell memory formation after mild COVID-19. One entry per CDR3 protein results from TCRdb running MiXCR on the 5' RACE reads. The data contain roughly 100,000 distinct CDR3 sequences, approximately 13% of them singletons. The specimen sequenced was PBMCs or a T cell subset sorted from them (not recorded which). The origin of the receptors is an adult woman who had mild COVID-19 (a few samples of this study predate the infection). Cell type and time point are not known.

This CDR3 is CASSHDRGQETQYF. The CDR3 nucleotides read TGCGCCAGCAGCCACGACAGGGGGCAAGAGACCCAGTACTTC. This rearrangement joins TRBV4-3 to TRBJ2-5; 9 bases agree with TRBD1. The CDR3 is 14 amino acids. J lost 2 bases, V lost 3 bases, and 1 base had no gene match. Germline lookup yields CDR1 LGHNA and CDR2 YSLEER.

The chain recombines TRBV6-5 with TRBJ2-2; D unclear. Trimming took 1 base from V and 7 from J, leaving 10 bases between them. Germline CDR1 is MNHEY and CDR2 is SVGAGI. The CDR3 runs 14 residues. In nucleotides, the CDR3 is TGTGCCAGCAGTTACTACAACGAGGACGGGGAGCTGTTTTTT. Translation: CASSYYNEDGELFF.

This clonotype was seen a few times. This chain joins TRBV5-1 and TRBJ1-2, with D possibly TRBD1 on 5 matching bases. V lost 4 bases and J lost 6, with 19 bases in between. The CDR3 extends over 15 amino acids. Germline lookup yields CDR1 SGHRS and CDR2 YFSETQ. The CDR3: CASSQKVQGANGYTF. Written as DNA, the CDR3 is TGCGCCAGCAGCCAGAAGGTCCAAGGGGCGAATGGCTACACCTTC.

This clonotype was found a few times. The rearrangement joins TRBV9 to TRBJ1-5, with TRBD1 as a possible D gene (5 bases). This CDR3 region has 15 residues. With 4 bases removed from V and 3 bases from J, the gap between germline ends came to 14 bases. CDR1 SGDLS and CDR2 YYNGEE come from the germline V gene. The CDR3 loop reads CASSSGGGDNQPQHF. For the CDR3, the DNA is TGTGCCAGCAGCTCAGGCGGGGGTGACAATCAGCCCCAGCATTTT.

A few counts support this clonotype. The CDR3 sequence is CASSSRGLAGGLRVNEQFF. CDR3 in DNA: TGTGCCAGCAGCTCTAGGGGACTAGCGGGGGGGCTACGTGTCAATGAGCAGTTCTTC. The chain uses TRBV7-9 and TRBJ2-1, with 16 bases lining up with TRBD2. V lost 4 bases to trimming and J lost 6 bases; unmatched junction nucleotides: 12. CDR3 length equals 19 residues. The germline gives CDR1 SEHNR, CDR2 FQNEAQ (reference sequence). The whole variable domain, remainder taken from reference TRBV7-9 and TRBJ2-1, is DTGVSQNPRHKITKRGQNVTFRCDPISEHNRLYWYRQTLGQGPEFLTYFQNEAQLEKSRLLSDRFSAERPKGSFSTLEIQRTEQGDSAMYLCASSSRGLAGGLRVNEQFFGPGTRLTVL.

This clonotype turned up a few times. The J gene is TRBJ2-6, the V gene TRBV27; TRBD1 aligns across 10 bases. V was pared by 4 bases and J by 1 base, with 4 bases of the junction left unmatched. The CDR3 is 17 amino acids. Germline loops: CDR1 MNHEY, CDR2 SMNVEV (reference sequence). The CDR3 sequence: CASSSGTGVSGANVLTF. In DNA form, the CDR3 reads TGTGCCAGCAGTTCTGGGACAGGGGTTTCTGGGGCCAACGTCCTGACTTTC.